Described below is a single T cell receptor (beta chain) sequence and its context. What it binds is unknown. The repertoire was sequenced with immunoSEQ multiplex PCR; TCRdb's copy has only in-frame clones and lacks some. The sample contains approximately 330,000 clones, 93% of which appear only once. These data belong to a study of brain T cells in children with intractable seizures. General observations from the study: HCMV serostatus was not known, and viral specificity came from CDR3 similarity only. Pre- and post-surgery blood differed in depth, so pre-surgery absences may be undersampling.

Germline values: CDR1 LGHDT, CDR2 YNNKEL (reference sequence). V dropped 1 base and J dropped 8 bases, with 12 bases sitting between them. This CDR3 is 15 amino acids long. This sample's time point: blood from clinic visit 5 months post-surgery; TSC patient then seizure free. Pre-surgery treatment included at least one anti-epileptic drug. This specimen was peripheral blood, taken less than 6 months after surgery. V and J are TRBV3-1 (or the pseudogene TRBV3-2) and TRBJ1-6; D is unclear. This clonotype was sampled from a boy under two years old with tuberous sclerosis and intractable seizures. The CDR3 reads CASSQAAEPYSPLHF. The CDR3 coding sequence is TGTGCCAGCAGCCAAGCCGCGGAACCGTATTCACCCCTCCACTTT.